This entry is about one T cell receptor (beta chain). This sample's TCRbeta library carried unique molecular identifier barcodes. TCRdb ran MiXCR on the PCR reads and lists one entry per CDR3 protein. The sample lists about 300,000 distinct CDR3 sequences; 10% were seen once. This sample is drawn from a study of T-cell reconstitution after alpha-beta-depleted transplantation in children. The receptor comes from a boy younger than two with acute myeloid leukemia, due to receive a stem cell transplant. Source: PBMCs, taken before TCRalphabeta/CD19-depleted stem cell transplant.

CDR3 residues: CASSISGDSNQPQHF. CDR3 nucleotides: TGTGCCAGTAGTATATCGGGGGATAGCAATCAGCCCCAGCATTTT. The chain links TRBV19 to TRBJ1-5; a possible D gene is TRBD1 (5 bases). The V end lost 2 bases, the J end lost 0 bases, and 8 bases lay between the germline ends. The germline V gene encodes CDR1 LNHDA and CDR2 SQIVND (reference sequence). This CDR3 is 15 amino acids long. Full variable domain (remainder filled in from reference TRBV19 and TRBJ1-5): DGGITQSPKYLFRKEGQNVTLSCEQNLNHDAMYWYRQDPGQGLRLIYYSQIVNDFQKGDIAEGYSVSREKKESFPLTVTSAQKNPTAFYLCASSISGDSNQPQHFGDGTRLSIL.